This T cell receptor (beta chain) was captured in a study of blood T cell repertoires in COVID-19. Turning to the study itself: The United States, Italy and Spain supplied acute and convalescent COVID-19 samples. Sources were T cells, B-cell-depleted T cells, or PBMCs; the material itself was cDNA or gDNA.

The CDR3 is made up of 16 amino acids. Deletions cut 4 bases from V and 0 bases from J, with 13 bases between. The V gene's germline CDR1 is LNHNV and CDR2 YYDKDF (reference sequence). This clone was recorded once. Original methodology: Amplified reference gene primers provided the basis for estimating nucleated cell counts. TCRdb's copy holds only in-frame clones and misses some; the assay was immunoSEQ multiplex PCR. The DNA gave D and trimming, while V, J and clone size come from that table. Here the sample spans more than 150,000 clones, approximately 80% being singletons. Sample: peripheral blood. The receptor was isolated from an older woman with acute or convalescent COVID-19. The V and J genes are TRBV15 and TRBJ2-4, with D maybe TRBD1 (7 bases). In nucleotides, the CDR3 is TGTGCCACCAGCACGGGGGACAGTTTAGCCAAAAACATTCAGTACTTC. Protein: CATSTGDSLAKNIQYF. Supplemented by reference TRBV15 and TRBJ2-4, the full variable domain reads DAMVIQNPRYQVTQFGKPVTLSCSQTLNHNVMYWYQQKSSQAPKLLFHYYDKDFNNEADTPDNFQSRRPNTSFCFLDIRSPGLGDTAMYLCATSTGDSLAKNIQYFGAGTRLSVL.